This TCR beta chain is drawn from a study of cytomegalovirus exposure and HLA in healthy donors. The CDR3 spans 13 residues. From germline, CDR1 is LNHNV and CDR2 YYDKDF (reference sequence). V lost 3 bases and J 2 bases, leaving 8 bases between the germline ends. TCRdb's table, derived via immunoSEQ multiplex PCR, lists solely in-frame clones and lacks some. The sample gives about 180,000 clones, 85% of which show up once; roughly 15% is in the top ten. This clone turned up a few times. The chain has TRBV15 and TRBJ2-7; D is possibly TRBD1 (6 bases). This TCR was recovered from a man younger than 35 in good health and CMV-seropositive. The sequenced sample was PBMCs. In DNA form, the CDR3 reads TGTGCCACCAGCAGGGACAGTACCTACGAGCAGTACTTC. Translating gives CATSRDSTYEQYF.